This is a list of T cell receptor beta chains from one sample in a study of identical twins. From the 5' RACE reads, TCRdb called clonotypes with MiXCR, one entry per CDR3 protein. The top ten hold roughly 0.3% of the sample, which has 1.5 million or so distinct CDR3 sequences, more than 30% seen once. Sequencing was performed on cord blood. These receptors all stem from a newborn girl in good health. Both conserved end residues are trimmed from each CDR3. Each record gives: V gene, J gene, CDR3 protein.

v_gene: TRBV28; j_gene: TRBJ2-5; CDR3aa: ASSFQGLQETQY
v_gene: TRBV12-3/TRBV12-4; j_gene: TRBJ2-2; CDR3aa: ASTGTSGPTGELF
v_gene: TRBV12-3/TRBV12-4; j_gene: TRBJ2-7; CDR3aa: ASSLLAGAVEQY
v_gene: TRBV10-2; j_gene: TRBJ2-5; CDR3aa: ASRPSRTQETQY
v_gene: TRBV12-3/TRBV12-4; j_gene: TRBJ1-5; CDR3aa: ASSSERFGNQPQH
v_gene: TRBV5-1; j_gene: TRBJ1-6; CDR3aa: ASSLEDRVDSPLH
v_gene: TRBV12-3/TRBV12-4; j_gene: TRBJ1-5; CDR3aa: ASSFRHQSNQPQH
v_gene: TRBV5-1; j_gene: TRBJ2-7; CDR3aa: ASSIGGQDEQY
v_gene: TRBV24-1; j_gene: TRBJ2-3; CDR3aa: ATSDRSEATDTQY
v_gene: TRBV9; j_gene: TRBJ2-1; CDR3aa: ASSVAASGLSSYNEQF
v_gene: TRBV5-1; j_gene: TRBJ2-7; CDR3aa: ASSLKASGRYNEQY
v_gene: TRBV6-2/TRBV6-3; j_gene: TRBJ2-7; CDR3aa: ASSSRSYNEQY
v_gene: TRBV2; j_gene: TRBJ2-7; CDR3aa: ASLGLEGTYEQY
v_gene: TRBV9; j_gene: TRBJ2-3; CDR3aa: ASSVELAGLTDTQY
v_gene: TRBV10-3; j_gene: TRBJ2-3; CDR3aa: VIGGTTDTQY
v_gene: TRBV20-1; j_gene: NA; CDR3aa: SARAGFNEQY
v_gene: TRBV7-9; j_gene: TRBJ2-7; CDR3aa: ASSLGQFYEQY
v_gene: TRBV25-1; j_gene: TRBJ1-2; CDR3aa: ASSEGGPIENYGYT
v_gene: TRBV6-5; j_gene: TRBJ2-7; CDR3aa: ASSRTGSGSYEEY
v_gene: TRBV11-2; j_gene: TRBJ1-1; CDR3aa: ASSRQGATGAF
v_gene: TRBV18; j_gene: TRBJ1-6; CDR3aa: ASSPTGGSSPLH
v_gene: TRBV29-1; j_gene: TRBJ1-1; CDR3aa: SVGYSKQGGITEAF
v_gene: TRBV9; j_gene: TRBJ2-1; CDR3aa: ASSESRSYNEQF
v_gene: TRBV20-1; j_gene: TRBJ2-2; CDR3aa: SARVQTSGRRRELF
v_gene: TRBV7-9; j_gene: TRBJ2-7; CDR3aa: ASTFGTSSYEQY
v_gene: TRBV19; j_gene: TRBJ1-1; CDR3aa: ASGSQYMNTEAF
v_gene: TRBV20-1; j_gene: TRBJ2-7; CDR3aa: SARVRDGRYEQY
v_gene: TRBV11-3; j_gene: TRBJ2-3; CDR3aa: ASSLGGVGGTDTQY
v_gene: TRBV7-9; j_gene: TRBJ2-1; CDR3aa: ASSPSLGTSGLYNEQF